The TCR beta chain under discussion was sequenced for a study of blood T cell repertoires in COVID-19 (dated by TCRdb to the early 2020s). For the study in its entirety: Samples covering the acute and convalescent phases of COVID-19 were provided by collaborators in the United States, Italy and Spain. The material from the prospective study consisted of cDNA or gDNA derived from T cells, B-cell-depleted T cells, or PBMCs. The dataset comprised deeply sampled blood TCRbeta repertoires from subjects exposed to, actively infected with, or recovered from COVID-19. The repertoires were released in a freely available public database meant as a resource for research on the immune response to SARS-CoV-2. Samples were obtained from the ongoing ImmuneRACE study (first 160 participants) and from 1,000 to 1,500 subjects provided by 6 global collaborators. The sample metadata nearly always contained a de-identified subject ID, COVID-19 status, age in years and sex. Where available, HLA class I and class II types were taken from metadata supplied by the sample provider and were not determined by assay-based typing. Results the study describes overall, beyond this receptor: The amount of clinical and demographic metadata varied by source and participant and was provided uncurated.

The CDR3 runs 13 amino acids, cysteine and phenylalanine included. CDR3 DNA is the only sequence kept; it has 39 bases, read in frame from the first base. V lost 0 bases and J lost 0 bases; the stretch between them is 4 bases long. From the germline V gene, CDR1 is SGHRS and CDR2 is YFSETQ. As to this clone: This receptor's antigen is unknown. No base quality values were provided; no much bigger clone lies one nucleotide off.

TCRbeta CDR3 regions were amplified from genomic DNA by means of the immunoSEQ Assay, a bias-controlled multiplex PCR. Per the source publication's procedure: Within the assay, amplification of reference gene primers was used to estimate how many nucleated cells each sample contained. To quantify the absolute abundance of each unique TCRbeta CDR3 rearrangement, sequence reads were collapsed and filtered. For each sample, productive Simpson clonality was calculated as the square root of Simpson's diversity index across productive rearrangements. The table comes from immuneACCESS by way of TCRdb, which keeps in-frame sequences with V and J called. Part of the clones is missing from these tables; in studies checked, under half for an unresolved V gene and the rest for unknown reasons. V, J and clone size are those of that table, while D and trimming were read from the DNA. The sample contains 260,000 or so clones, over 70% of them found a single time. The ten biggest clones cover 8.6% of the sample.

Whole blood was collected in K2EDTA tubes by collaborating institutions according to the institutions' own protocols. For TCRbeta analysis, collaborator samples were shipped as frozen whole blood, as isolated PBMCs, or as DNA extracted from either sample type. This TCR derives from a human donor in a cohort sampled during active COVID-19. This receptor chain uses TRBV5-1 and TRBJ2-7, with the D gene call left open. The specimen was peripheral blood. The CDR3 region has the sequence CASSLDRSYEQYF. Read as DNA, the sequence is TGCGCCAGCAGCTTGGATCGCTCCTACGAGCAGTACTTC.